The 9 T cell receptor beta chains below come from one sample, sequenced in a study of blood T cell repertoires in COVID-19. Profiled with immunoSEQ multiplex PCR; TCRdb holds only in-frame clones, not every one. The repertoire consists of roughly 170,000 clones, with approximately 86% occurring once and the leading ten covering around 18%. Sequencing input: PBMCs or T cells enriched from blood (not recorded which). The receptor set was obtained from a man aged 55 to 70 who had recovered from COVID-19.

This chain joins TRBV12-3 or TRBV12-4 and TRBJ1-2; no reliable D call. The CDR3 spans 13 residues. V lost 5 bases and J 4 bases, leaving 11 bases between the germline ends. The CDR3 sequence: CASSHVEGYGYTF. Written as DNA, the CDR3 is TGTGCCAGCAGTCACGTGGAGGGCTATGGCTACACCTTC.

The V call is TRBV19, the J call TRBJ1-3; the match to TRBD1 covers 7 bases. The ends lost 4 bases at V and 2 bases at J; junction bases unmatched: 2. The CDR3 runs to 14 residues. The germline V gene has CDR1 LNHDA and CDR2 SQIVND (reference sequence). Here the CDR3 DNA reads TGTGCCAGTAGTAACAGGGGCCCTGGAAACACCATATATTTT. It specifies CASSNRGPGNTIYF. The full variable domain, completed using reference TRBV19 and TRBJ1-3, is DGGITQSPKYLFRKEGQNVTLSCEQNLNHDAMYWYRQDPGQGLRLIYYSQIVNDFQKGDIAEGYSVSREKKESFPLTVTSAQKNPTAFYLCASSNRGPGNTIYFGEGSWLTVV.

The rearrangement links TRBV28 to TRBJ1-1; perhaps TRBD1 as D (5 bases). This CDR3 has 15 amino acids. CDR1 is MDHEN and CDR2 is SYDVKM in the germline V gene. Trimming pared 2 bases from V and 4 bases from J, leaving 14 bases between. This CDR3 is CASSLLGGLGTEAFF. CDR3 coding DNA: TGTGCCAGCAGTTTACTCGGGGGTCTGGGCACTGAAGCTTTCTTT.

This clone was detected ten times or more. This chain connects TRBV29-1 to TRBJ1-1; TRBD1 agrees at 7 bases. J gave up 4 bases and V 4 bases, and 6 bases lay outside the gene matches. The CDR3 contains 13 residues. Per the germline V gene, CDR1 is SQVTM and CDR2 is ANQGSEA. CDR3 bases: TGCAGCGTTGGAGCACCAGGGGGCACTGAAGCTTTCTTT. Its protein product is CSVGAPGGTEAFF.

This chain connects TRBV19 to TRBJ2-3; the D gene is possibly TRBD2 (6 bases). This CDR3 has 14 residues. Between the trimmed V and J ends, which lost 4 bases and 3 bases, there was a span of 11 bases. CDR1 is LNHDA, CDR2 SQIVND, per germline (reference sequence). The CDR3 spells CASSKQEGTDTQYF. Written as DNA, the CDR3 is TGTGCCAGTAGTAAACAGGAGGGAACAGATACGCAGTATTTT.

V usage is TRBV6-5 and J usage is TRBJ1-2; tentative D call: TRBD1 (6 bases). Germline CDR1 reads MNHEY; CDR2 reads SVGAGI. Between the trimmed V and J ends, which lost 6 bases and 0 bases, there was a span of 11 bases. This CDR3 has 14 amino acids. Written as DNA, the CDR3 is TGTGCCAGCAGGAGGGGACAAACTAACTATGGCTACACCTTC. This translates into CASRRGQTNYGYTF.

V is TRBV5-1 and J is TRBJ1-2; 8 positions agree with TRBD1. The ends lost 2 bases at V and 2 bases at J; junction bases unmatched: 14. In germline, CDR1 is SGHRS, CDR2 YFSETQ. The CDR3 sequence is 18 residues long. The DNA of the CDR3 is TGCGCCAGCAGCTTCACCCCGAGTAGGACAGGGAGAAACTATGGCTACACCTTC. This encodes CASSFTPSRTGRNYGYTF.

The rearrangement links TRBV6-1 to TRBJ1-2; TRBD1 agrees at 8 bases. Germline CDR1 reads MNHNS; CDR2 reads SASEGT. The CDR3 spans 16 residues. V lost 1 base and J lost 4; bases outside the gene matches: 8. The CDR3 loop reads CASSEGGGQGLYGYTF. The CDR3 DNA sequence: TGTGCCAGCAGTGAAGGGGGCGGACAGGGTCTCTATGGCTACACCTTC.

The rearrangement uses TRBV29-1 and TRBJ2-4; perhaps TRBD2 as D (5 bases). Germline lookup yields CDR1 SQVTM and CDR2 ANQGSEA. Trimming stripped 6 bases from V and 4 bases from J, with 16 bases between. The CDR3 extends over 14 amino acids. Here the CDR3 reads CSVTGLTDKNIQYF. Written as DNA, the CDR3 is TGCAGCGTAACTGGACTGACGGATAAAAACATTCAGTACTTC. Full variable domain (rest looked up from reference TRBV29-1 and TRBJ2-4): SAVISQKPSRDICQRGTSLTIQCQVDSQVTMMFWYRQQPGQSLTLIATANQGSEATYESGFVIDKFPISRPNLTFSTLTVSNMSPEDSSIYLCSVTGLTDKNIQYFGAGTRLSVL.